Listed below are T cell receptor beta chains from one sample, sequenced in a study of blood T cell dynamics during melanoma immunotherapy. The repertoire was sequenced with immunoSEQ multiplex PCR; TCRdb's copy has only in-frame clones and lacks some. The sample has 8,500 or so clones, 88% seen once; the top ten hold 2.3%. Source: blood, taken from a patient treated with checkpoint blockade. The receptors originated from a human donor with melanoma. The CDR3 runs from the conserved cysteine through the conserved F or W. D genes are given only for firm matches. Only part of the rows carry a size: once, few, many, or a class if the clone is expanded.

>TRBJ2-6|TRBV19|NA|15|NA
CASRTAAGDPNVLTF
TGTGCCAGTAGAACCGCGGCAGGGGACCCCAACGTCCTGACTTTC
>TRBJ1-2|TRBV5-4|NA|14|few
CASSLYGLSGGYTF
TGTGCCAGCAGCTTGTACGGGTTGAGTGGTGGCTACACCTTC
>TRBJ2-1|TRBV14|NA|12|once
CASSKGYNEQFF
TGTGCCAGCAGTAAGGGATACAATGAGCAGTTCTTC
>TRBJ2-7|TRBV7-2|TRBD2|16|NA
CASSLGERGGGYEQYF
TGTGCCAGCAGCTTAGGAGAGCGGGGGGGCGGCTACGAGCAGTACTTC
>TRBJ2-3|TRBV7-9|NA|14|NA
CASSPHGITDTQYF
TGTGCCAGCAGCCCCCACGGGATCACAGATACGCAGTATTTT
>TRBJ2-7|TRBV2|NA|17|NA
CASSGIGNTIKAYEQYF
TGTGCCAGCAGTGGCATTGGGAATACAATCAAGGCCTACGAGCAGTACTTC
>TRBJ2-7|TRBV5-8|TRBD1|11|NA
CASRQGNEQYF
TGTGCCAGCCGACAGGGGAACGAGCAGTACTTC
>TRBJ1-2|TRBV6-1|NA|13|NA
CASRRAGDYGYTF
TGTGCCAGCAGGAGGGCAGGGGACTATGGCTACACCTTC
>TRBJ1-3|TRBV28|NA|14|NA
CASSTVPLGNTIYF
TGTGCCAGCAGTACGGTCCCCTTGGGAAACACCATATATTTT
>TRBJ1-2|TRBV5-1|NA|16|NA
CASSLAVGGGNYGYTF
TGCGCCAGCAGCTTGGCCGTGGGAGGGGGTAACTATGGCTACACCTTC
>TRBJ2-4|TRBV5-1|TRBD1|14|NA
CASSLAGGKNIQYF
TGCGCCAGCAGCTTGGCAGGGGGCAAAAACATTCAGTACTTC
>TRBJ2-3|TRBV29-1|TRBD2|15|NA
CSVVASGSVTDTQYF
TGCAGCGTTGTGGCTAGCGGGAGTGTCACAGATACGCAGTATTTT
>TRBJ2-1|TRBV5-4|NA|16|once
CASSLLPYQGGNEQFF
TGTGCCAGCAGCCTTCTACCTTATCAGGGGGGCAATGAGCAGTTCTTC
>TRBJ2-7|TRBV7-2|TRBD1|17|NA
CASRKGVPTGFSYEQYF
TGTGCCAGCAGGAAAGGGGTCCCGACAGGGTTTTCCTACGAGCAGTACTTC
>TRBJ1-1|TRBV7-3|NA|13|few
CASSLTGGTEAFF
TGTGCCAGCAGCTTAACAGGGGGCACTGAAGCTTTCTTT
>TRBJ2-3|TRBV29-1|NA|12|once
CSVRTGGDTQYF
TGCAGCGTTAGGACAGGAGGGGATACGCAGTATTTT
>TRBJ1-6|TRBV9|TRBD1|14|NA
CASSVRQGLPPLHF
TGTGCCAGCAGCGTAAGACAGGGTCTCCCACCCCTCCACTTT
>TRBJ2-7|TRBV13|TRBD1|15|NA
CASSEGQGLSYEQYF
TGTGCCAGCAGCGAGGGACAGGGGCTCTCCTACGAGCAGTACTTC
>TRBJ1-2|TRBV6-5|NA|15|once
CASSYSTQGAYGYTF
TGTGCCAGCAGTTACTCAACGCAGGGCGCCTATGGCTACACCTTC
>TRBJ1-6|TRBV10-1|TRBD1|15|once
CASREQGTYNSPLHF
TGCGCCAGCAGAGAACAGGGGACCTATAATTCACCCCTCCACTTT
>TRBJ2-3|TRBV7-7|NA|13|NA
CASSELSADTQYF
TGTGCCAGCAGCGAGCTTTCGGCAGATACGCAGTATTTT
>TRBJ1-1|TRBV7-3|NA|14|NA
CASSPAGPNTEAFF
TGTGCCAGCAGCCCGGCAGGGCCGAACACTGAAGCTTTCTTT
>TRBJ1-3|TRBV27|NA|14|NA
CASSPRFSGNTIYF
TGTGCCAGCAGCCCCCGCTTCTCTGGAAACACCATATATTTT
>TRBJ2-2|TRBV5-1|NA|15|NA
CASSSGPGGSGELFF
TGCGCCAGCAGCTCCGGGCCAGGAGGTAGCGGGGAGCTGTTTTTT
>TRBJ1-5|TRBV9|TRBD1|16|NA
CASSPGQGGSNQPQHF
TGTGCCAGCAGCCCGGGACAGGGAGGAAGCAATCAGCCCCAGCATTTT
>TRBJ1-1|TRBV18|TRBD1|15|NA
CASSPWTGGGTEAFF
TGTGCCAGCTCACCGTGGACAGGCGGGGGGACTGAAGCTTTCTTT
>TRBJ1-5|TRBV5-1|TRBD1|15|NA
CASSSGTGGVQPQHF
TGCGCCAGCAGCTCGGGGACAGGGGGCGTTCAGCCCCAGCATTTT